This T cell receptor beta chain was captured in a study of blood T cell repertoires in COVID-19. This CDR3 is 15 amino acids long. Deletions cut 0 bases from V and 0 bases from J, with 8 bases between. CDR1 and CDR2 from the germline V gene are SGHAT and FQNNGV. Generated by immunoSEQ multiplex PCR, the TCRdb table keeps only in-frame clones and is missing some. Here the sample spans about 120,000 clones, over 65% being singletons. The chain links TRBV11-2 to TRBJ2-5; D gene unclear. The TCR originated in a man younger than 45 with acute or convalescent COVID-19. Material for sequencing was peripheral blood. The CDR3 reads CASSLDAGYQETQYF. CDR3 nucleotides: TGTGCCAGCAGCTTAGATGCAGGCTACCAAGAGACCCAGTACTTC.